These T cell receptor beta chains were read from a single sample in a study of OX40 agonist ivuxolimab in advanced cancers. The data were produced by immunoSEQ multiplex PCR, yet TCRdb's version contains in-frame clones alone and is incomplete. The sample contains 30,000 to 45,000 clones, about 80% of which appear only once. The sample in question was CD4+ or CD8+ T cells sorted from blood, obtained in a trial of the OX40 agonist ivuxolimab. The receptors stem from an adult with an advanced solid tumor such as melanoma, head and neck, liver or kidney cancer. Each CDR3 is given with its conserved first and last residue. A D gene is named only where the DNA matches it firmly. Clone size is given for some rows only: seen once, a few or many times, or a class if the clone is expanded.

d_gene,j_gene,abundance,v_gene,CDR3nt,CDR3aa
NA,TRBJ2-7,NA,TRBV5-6,TGTGCCAGCAGCTGGGACTTTACTTCCTACGAGCAGTACTTC,CASSWDFTSYEQYF
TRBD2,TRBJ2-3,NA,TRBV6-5,TGTGCCAGCAGTTACTTACTAGCGGGGGGGTCTGATACGCAGTATTTT,CASSYLLAGGSDTQYF
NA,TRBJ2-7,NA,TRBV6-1,TGTGCCAGCAGTGAATCACACTCCTACGAGCAGTACTTC,CASSESHSYEQYF
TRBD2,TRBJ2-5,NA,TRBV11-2,TGTGCCAGCAGCTCCTTTTCGGGGGGGCAAGAGACCCAGTACTTC,CASSSFSGGQETQYF
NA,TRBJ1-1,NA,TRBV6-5,TGTGCCAGCAGTTACGCGGCAGCTACAACGGCTTTCTTT,CASSYAAATTAFF
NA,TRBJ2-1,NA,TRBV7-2,TGTGCCAGCAGCCCCTCACAGGGTGATGAGCAGTTCTTC,CASSPSQGDEQFF
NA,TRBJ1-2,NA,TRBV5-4,TGTGCCAGCAGCTTGAATCGGGGGGGGAACTATGGCTACACCTTC,CASSLNRGGNYGYTF
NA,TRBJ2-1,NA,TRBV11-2,TGTGCCAGCAGCTTAATATTAACTTTCGATGAGCAGTTCTTC,CASSLILTFDEQFF
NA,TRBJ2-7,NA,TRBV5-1,TGCGCCAGCAGCTTGGCTGGCGGCGAGCAGTACTTC,CASSLAGGEQYF
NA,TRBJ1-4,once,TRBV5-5,TGTGCCAGCAGCTTGTACACGGGCAACCAAAGACTGTTTTTT,CASSLYTGNQRLFF
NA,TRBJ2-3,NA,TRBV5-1,TGCGCCAGCGCTGAGCAAGATACGCAGTATTTT,CASAEQDTQYF
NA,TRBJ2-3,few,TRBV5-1,TGCGCCAGCAGCTTGGCAGGCCGGGTCCAGAACACAGATACGCAGTATTTT,CASSLAGRVQNTDTQYF
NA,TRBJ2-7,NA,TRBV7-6,TGTGCCAGCAGCTTAAATAACGGCTCCTACGAGCAGTACTTC,CASSLNNGSYEQYF
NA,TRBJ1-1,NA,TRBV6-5,TGTGCCAGCAGTGAGGGAGGGAACACTGAAGCTTTCTTT,CASSEGGNTEAFF
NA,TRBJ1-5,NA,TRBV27,TGTGCCAGCAGTGCGAGAACCAACGCAGTCTATCAGCCCCAGCATTTT,CASSARTNAVYQPQHF
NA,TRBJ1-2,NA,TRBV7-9,TGTGCCAGCAGCTTATCCGAACCCTATGGCTACACCTTC,CASSLSEPYGYTF
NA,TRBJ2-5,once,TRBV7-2,TGTGCCACGGCAGCAGTGGGGACCCAGTACTTC,CATAAVGTQYF
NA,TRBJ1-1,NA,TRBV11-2,TGTGCCAGCAGCTTAGGGGCGGGATTGAATACTGAAGCTTTCTTT,CASSLGAGLNTEAFF
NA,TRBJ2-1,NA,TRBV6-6,TGTGCCAGCAGTATTCATAGGCATGAGCAGTTCTTC,CASSIHRHEQFF
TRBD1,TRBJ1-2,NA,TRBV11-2,TGTGCCAGCAGCTTGAGGGACAGGGGGTACGGCTACACCTTC,CASSLRDRGYGYTF
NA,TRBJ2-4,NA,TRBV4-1,TGCGCCAGCAGCCAAGACTATATAGCCAAAAACATTCAGTACTTC,CASSQDYIAKNIQYF
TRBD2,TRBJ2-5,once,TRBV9,TGTGCCAGCAGCCTTATAGCGGGGGGGCACGAGACCCAGTACTTC,CASSLIAGGHETQYF
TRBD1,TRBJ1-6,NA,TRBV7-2,TGTGCCAGCAGCTCCGGACCGGGACAGGGTAATTCACCCCTCCACTTT,CASSSGPGQGNSPLHF
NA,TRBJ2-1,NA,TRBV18,TGTGCCAGCTCACATAATTCACAGGGTTCCAATGAGCAGTTCTTC,CASSHNSQGSNEQFF
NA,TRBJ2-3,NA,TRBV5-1,TGCGCCAGCAGCCCTCGGCCCCGCACAGATACGCAGTATTTT,CASSPRPRTDTQYF
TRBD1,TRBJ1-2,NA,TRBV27,TGTGCCAGCAGTCCGATGGACAGGGAATTATATGGCTACACCTTC,CASSPMDRELYGYTF
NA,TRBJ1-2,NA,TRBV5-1,TGCGCCAGCAGCTTGTCGGGCAGCTTTGATGGCTACACCTTC,CASSLSGSFDGYTF
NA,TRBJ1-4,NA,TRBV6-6,TGTGCCAGCATATCGTCCAGGAATGAAAAACTGTTTTTT,CASISSRNEKLFF
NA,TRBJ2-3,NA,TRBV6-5,TGTGCCAGCAGTTACTCGAGCAGGGGAGGGATCGATACGCAGTATTTT,CASSYSSRGGIDTQYF
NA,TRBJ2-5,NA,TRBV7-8,TGTGCCAGCAGCTTGCTCCCCGGGGTCCAGAAGGAGACCCAGTACTTC,CASSLLPGVQKETQYF
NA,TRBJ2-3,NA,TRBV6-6,TGTGCCAGCAGTAGGGCTTCCACCAGCACAGATACGCAGTATTTT,CASSRASTSTDTQYF
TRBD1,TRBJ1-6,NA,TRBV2,TGTGCCAGCAGTGAGGACAGGTTTAATTCACCCCTCCACTTT,CASSEDRFNSPLHF
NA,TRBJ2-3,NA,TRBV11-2,TGTGCCAGCAGCTTATCACTAGCTAGCACAGATACGCAGTATTTT,CASSLSLASTDTQYF
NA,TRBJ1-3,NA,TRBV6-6,TGTGCCAGCAGTGCTGCCATCTTCTCTGGAAACACCATATATTTT,CASSAAIFSGNTIYF
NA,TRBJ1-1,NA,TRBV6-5,TGTGCCAGCAGTTCCCAACCGGGACTCCAGAACACTGAAGCTTTCTTT,CASSSQPGLQNTEAFF
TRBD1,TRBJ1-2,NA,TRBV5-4,TGTGCCAGCAGCGCCGTAACAGGGGACTATGGCTACACCTTC,CASSAVTGDYGYTF
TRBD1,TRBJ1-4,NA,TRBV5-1,TGCGCCAGCAGCTTGGGTCTGGGACAGGGGAGCGAAAAACTGTTTTTT,CASSLGLGQGSEKLFF
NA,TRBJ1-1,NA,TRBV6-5,TGTGCCAGCAGTTACTCGATACAGGGGAACACTGAAGCTTTCTTT,CASSYSIQGNTEAFF
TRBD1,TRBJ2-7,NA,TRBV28,TGTGCCAGCAGCTTGACAGGGGGGGTCGGCGAGCAGTACTTC,CASSLTGGVGEQYF
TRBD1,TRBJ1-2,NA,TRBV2,TGTGCCAGCACCATGACAGGGCCTTATGGCTACACCTTC,CASTMTGPYGYTF
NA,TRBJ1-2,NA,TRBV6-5,TGTGCCAGCAGTTATCGACAGAGCTATGGCTACACCTTC,CASSYRQSYGYTF
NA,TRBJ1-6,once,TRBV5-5,TGTGCCAGCAGCTCGTACAATGACCCTGGATCACCCCTCCACTTT,CASSSYNDPGSPLHF
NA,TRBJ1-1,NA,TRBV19,TGTGCCAGTAGTATTCCCGGGGCTGGCACTGAAGCTTTCTTT,CASSIPGAGTEAFF
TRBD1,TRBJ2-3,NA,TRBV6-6,TGTGCCAGCAGTAGATACAGGGGTGGCACAGATACGCAGTATTTT,CASSRYRGGTDTQYF
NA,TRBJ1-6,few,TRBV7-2,TGTGCCAGCAGCCCTAATTCGGTTAATAATTCACCCCTCCACTTT,CASSPNSVNNSPLHF
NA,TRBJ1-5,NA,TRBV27,TGTGCCAGCAGTGCGGGCCGTAATAGCAATCAGCCCCAGCATTTT,CASSAGRNSNQPQHF
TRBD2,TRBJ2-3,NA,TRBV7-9,TGTGCCAGCAGCTTAGCCTCTAGCGGGGGAGCGCAGTATTTT,CASSLASSGGAQYF
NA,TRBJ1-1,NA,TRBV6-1,TGTGCCAGCAGCTTAGTGGTCACTGAAGCTTTCTTT,CASSLVVTEAFF
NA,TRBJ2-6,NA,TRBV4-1,TGCGCCAGCAGCCAAGAAGGTAGCCTCCGGGGGGCCAACGTCCTGACTTTC,CASSQEGSLRGANVLTF
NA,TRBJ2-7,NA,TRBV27,TGTGCCAGCAAACAGGGCGGTCTCTACGAGCAGTACTTC,CASKQGGLYEQYF
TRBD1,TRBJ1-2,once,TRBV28,TGTGCCAGCAGTCCAGATAGACAGGGCCGAAACTATGGCTACACCTTC,CASSPDRQGRNYGYTF
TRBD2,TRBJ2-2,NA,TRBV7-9,TGTGCCAGCAGTTCGCGGGGGGGCCCCGGGGAGCTGTTTTTT,CASSSRGGPGELFF
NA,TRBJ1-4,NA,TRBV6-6,TGTGCCAGCAGCATGGGGGTTTCGGGTAATGAAAAACTGTTTTTT,CASSMGVSGNEKLFF
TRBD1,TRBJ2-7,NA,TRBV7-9,TGTGCCAGCAGCGTGGACAGGGGGTACACCTACGAGCAGTACTTC,CASSVDRGYTYEQYF
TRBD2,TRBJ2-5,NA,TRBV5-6,TGTGCCAGCAGCTTTGGGTTCGCTAGCGGATCACAGACCCAGTACTTC,CASSFGFASGSQTQYF
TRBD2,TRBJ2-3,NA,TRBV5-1,TGCGCCAGCAGCATCACCGGGCTAGCGGGCCCAGATACGCAGTATTTT,CASSITGLAGPDTQYF
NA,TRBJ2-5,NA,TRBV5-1,TGCGCCAGCAGCTTGGACCTCCGGGAGACCCAGTACTTC,CASSLDLRETQYF